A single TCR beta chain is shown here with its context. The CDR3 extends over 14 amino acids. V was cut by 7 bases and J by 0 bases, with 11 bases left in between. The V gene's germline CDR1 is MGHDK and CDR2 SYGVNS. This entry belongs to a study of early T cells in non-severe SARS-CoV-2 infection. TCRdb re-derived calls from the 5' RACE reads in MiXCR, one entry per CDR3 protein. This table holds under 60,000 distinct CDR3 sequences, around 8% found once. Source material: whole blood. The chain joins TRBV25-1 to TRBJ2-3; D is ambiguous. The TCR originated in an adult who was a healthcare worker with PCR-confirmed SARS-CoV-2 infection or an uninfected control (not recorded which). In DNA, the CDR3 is TGTGCCAGCAACGGGCACTCTAGCACAGATACGCAGTATTTT. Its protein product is CASNGHSSTDTQYF.